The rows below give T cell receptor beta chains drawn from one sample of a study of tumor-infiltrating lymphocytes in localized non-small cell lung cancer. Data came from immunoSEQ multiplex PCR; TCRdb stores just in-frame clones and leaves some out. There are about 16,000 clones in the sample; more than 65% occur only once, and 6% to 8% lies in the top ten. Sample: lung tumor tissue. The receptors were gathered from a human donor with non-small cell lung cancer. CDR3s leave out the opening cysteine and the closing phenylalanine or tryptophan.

ASSLEFRDQF	10	TRBJ2-1	TRBV5-1
ASSLGEGSQY	10	TRBJ2-7	TRBV11-3
ASSPEWENVGYGYT	14	TRBJ1-2	TRBV4-3
ASSPSTKRGGADTQY	15	TRBJ2-3	TRBV4-1
AIGPSYNEQF	10	TRBJ2-1	TRBV10-3
ASSGAKAGDYEQY	13	.	TRBV2
ASSLRGNTEAF	11	TRBJ1-1	TRBV5-4
ASSLRGGMTEAF	12	TRBJ1-1	TRBV7-9
ASSLGTVSYEQY	12	TRBJ2-7	TRBV5-6
ASSLGPQETQY	11	TRBJ2-5	TRBV21-1
ASSPIPQGHQETQY	14	TRBJ2-5	TRBV18
ASSERPGYEQY	11	TRBJ2-7	TRBV6-1
ASSLRGDSGNTIY	13	TRBJ1-3	TRBV7-9
ASSLSATTDTQY	12	TRBJ2-3	TRBV7-9
ASSSGTQNGYT	11	TRBJ1-2	TRBV7-2
ASSLVEENTEAF	12	TRBJ1-1	TRBV7-6
ASSGGATGDTEAF	13	TRBJ1-1	TRBV28
ASSLGDGNNYGYT	13	TRBJ1-2	TRBV7-6
ASSPGQGSTEAF	12	TRBJ1-1	TRBV19
ASSSGTSGGADTQY	14	TRBJ2-3	TRBV11-2
ASSSSRRVSGSSDPKQY	17	TRBJ2-7	TRBV7-2
ASSLPLVPAF	10	TRBJ1-1	TRBV28
ASSAGTEYNEQF	12	TRBJ2-1	TRBV19
ASSSEARGSLH	11	TRBJ1-6	TRBV11-3
ASSPGQGATEAF	12	TRBJ1-1	TRBV18
ASSRGGSGGPEETQY	15	TRBJ2-5	TRBV5-1
AWDSTGVNTEAF	12	TRBJ1-1	TRBV30
ASSLLTGRTEAF	12	TRBJ1-1	TRBV5-1
ASSLGDTATYEQY	13	TRBJ2-7	TRBV5-1
ASSQDSGQGASGNTIY	16	TRBJ1-3	TRBV4-2
AWSLGGGNQPQH	12	TRBJ1-5	TRBV30
ASSPGTRETQY	11	TRBJ2-5	TRBV18
ASSLAGTGDEKLF	13	TRBJ1-4	TRBV7-9
ASRGQEADQPQH	12	TRBJ1-5	TRBV6-5
ASSLAQGNEQY	11	TRBJ2-7	TRBV11-2